Listed below are T cell receptor beta chains from one sample, sequenced in a study of CD8+ T cells in alopecia areata. Only in-frame clones appear in the TCRdb table, and some are missing; sequencing was by immunoSEQ multiplex PCR. The data hold more than 110,000 clones, with about 59% observed a single time. This specimen consisted of CD8+ T cells sorted from blood, obtained at week 4, from a patient treated with tofacitinib. Receptors were obtained from a human donor with alopecia areata. The CDR3 runs from the conserved cysteine through the conserved F or W. The order of the fields is V gene, clone size, J gene, D gene, CDR3 protein, CDR3 DNA. D genes are given only for firm matches. Rows give clone size only sometimes, using once, few, many, or a class for an expanded clone.

TRBV2	NA	TRBJ2-7	NA	CASSEGTHTTYEQYF	TGTGCCAGCAGTGAAGGGACACATACAACCTACGAGCAGTACTTC
TRBV30	NA	TRBJ2-1	NA	CAWSVRAKVNEQFF	TGTGCCTGGAGTGTTAGGGCTAAGGTCAATGAGCAGTTCTTC
TRBV29-1	NA	TRBJ1-2	NA	CSFWTDLYGYTF	TGCAGCTTTTGGACAGATCTCTATGGCTACACCTTC
TRBV5-4	few	TRBJ2-5	TRBD1	CASSYTGASETQYF	TGTGCCAGCAGTTATACAGGGGCATCGGAGACCCAGTACTTC
TRBV15	few	TRBJ1-1	NA	CATATGWNTEAFF	TGTGCCACCGCCACAGGGTGGAACACTGAAGCTTTCTTT
TRBV7-9	NA	TRBJ2-1	NA	CASSLERAKEQFF	TGTGCCAGCAGCTTAGAAAGGGCAAAAGAGCAGTTCTTC
TRBV5-8	NA	TRBJ2-5	TRBD1	CASSFGDRQETQYF	TGTGCCAGCAGCTTCGGGGACAGGCAAGAGACCCAGTACTTC
TRBV4-1	NA	TRBJ1-1	NA	CASRRSGYTEAFF	TGCGCCAGCAGGCGGTCAGGCTACACTGAAGCTTTCTTT
TRBV13	NA	TRBJ1-2	NA	CASSGDSDGYTF	TGTGCCAGCAGCGGCGACAGCGATGGCTACACCTTC
TRBV13	NA	TRBJ2-7	NA	CASSLGSQAYEQYF	TGTGCCAGCAGCTTAGGGAGTCAGGCCTACGAGCAGTACTTC
TRBV9	once	TRBJ2-7	NA	CASSVVGDLADEQYF	TGTGCCAGCAGCGTAGTAGGGGACCTAGCCGACGAGCAGTACTTC
TRBV30	once	TRBJ2-7	NA	CAWSVPEGEQYF	TGTGCCTGGAGTGTTCCCGAGGGGGAGCAGTACTTC
TRBV29-1	few	TRBJ1-2	NA	CSILSHANYGYTF	TGCAGCATTCTGTCCCACGCTAACTATGGCTACACCTTC
TRBV4-3	few	TRBJ2-3	TRBD2	CASSQEASGGADTQYF	TGCGCCAGCAGCCAAGAAGCTAGCGGGGGGGCGGATACGCAGTATTTT
TRBV15	NA	TRBJ2-1	NA	CATSRDGRQPNEQFF	TGTGCCACCAGCAGAGATGGGCGACAGCCCAATGAGCAGTTCTTC
TRBV6-5	few	TRBJ1-1	TRBD1	CASSTGGTEAFF	TGTGCCAGCAGCACAGGGGGGACTGAAGCTTTCTTT
TRBV30	NA	TRBJ1-5	NA	CAWSVPTLSNQPQHF	TGTGCCTGGAGTGTACCCACACTTAGCAATCAGCCCCAGCATTTT
TRBV6-5	NA	TRBJ1-1	TRBD1	CASSPDRVWAFF	TGTGCCAGCAGCCCGGACAGGGTCTGGGCTTTCTTT
TRBV6-5	NA	TRBJ1-1	NA	CASSYSIRIGNTEAFF	TGTGCCAGCAGTTACTCGATAAGAATAGGGAACACTGAAGCTTTCTTT
TRBV4-3	NA	TRBJ2-1	NA	CASSQDEGGNEQFF	TGCGCCAGCAGCCAAGACGAGGGGGGCAATGAGCAGTTCTTC
TRBV14	few	TRBJ1-2	NA	CASSQDLGAVNYGYTF	TGTGCCAGCAGCCAAGATCTTGGGGCAGTGAACTATGGCTACACCTTC
TRBV7-9	NA	TRBJ2-2	NA	CASSLEKSSGELFF	TGTGCCAGCAGCTTAGAGAAAAGTTCCGGGGAGCTGTTTTTT
TRBV29-1	NA	TRBJ2-7	NA	CSVVGGYEQYF	TGCAGCGTTGTCGGGGGCTACGAGCAGTACTTC
TRBV9	NA	TRBJ2-3	NA	CASSDHGGLSTDTQYF	TGTGCCAGCAGTGATCATGGGGGGCTCAGCACAGATACGCAGTATTTT
TRBV30	once	TRBJ2-7	NA	CAWEKTETYEQYF	TGTGCCTGGGAGAAAACAGAGACCTACGAGCAGTACTTC
TRBV4-3	few	TRBJ1-2	NA	CASSQRPRARDYGYTF	TGCGCCAGCAGCCAACGTCCCCGGGCGCGGGACTATGGCTACACCTTC
TRBV10-3	NA	TRBJ2-1	NA	CAISDNLRNEQFF	TGTGCCATCAGTGACAACCTTCGGAATGAGCAGTTCTTC
TRBV4-1	NA	TRBJ1-1	NA	CASSQDSYTEAFF	TGCGCCAGCAGCCAAGACAGTTACACTGAAGCTTTCTTT
TRBV5-1	few	TRBJ2-1	TRBD1	CATRRQGWVNEQFF	TGCGCCACCCGTAGACAGGGATGGGTCAATGAGCAGTTCTTC
TRBV15	NA	TRBJ1-1	TRBD1	CATSTRLRGTEAFF	TGTGCCACCAGCACCCGGCTCAGGGGGACTGAAGCTTTCTTT
TRBV7-8	NA	TRBJ2-1	NA	CASSHLQFF	TGTGCCAGCAGCCACCTTCAGTTCTTC
TRBV30	NA	TRBJ2-7	NA	CAWSHTYQYEQYF	TGTGCCTGGAGCCACACATACCAGTACGAGCAGTACTTC
TRBV9	once	TRBJ1-1	TRBD1	CASSPGGVGNTEAFF	TGTGCCAGCAGCCCAGGGGGTGTCGGGAACACTGAAGCTTTCTTT
TRBV7-9	few	TRBJ2-7	NA	CASSLAVPRDNEQYF	TGTGCCAGCAGCTTAGCAGTTCCCAGGGACAACGAGCAGTACTTC
TRBV27	once	TRBJ1-5	NA	CASRRTGSNQPQHF	TGTGCCAGCAGACGCACAGGTTCCAATCAGCCCCAGCATTTT